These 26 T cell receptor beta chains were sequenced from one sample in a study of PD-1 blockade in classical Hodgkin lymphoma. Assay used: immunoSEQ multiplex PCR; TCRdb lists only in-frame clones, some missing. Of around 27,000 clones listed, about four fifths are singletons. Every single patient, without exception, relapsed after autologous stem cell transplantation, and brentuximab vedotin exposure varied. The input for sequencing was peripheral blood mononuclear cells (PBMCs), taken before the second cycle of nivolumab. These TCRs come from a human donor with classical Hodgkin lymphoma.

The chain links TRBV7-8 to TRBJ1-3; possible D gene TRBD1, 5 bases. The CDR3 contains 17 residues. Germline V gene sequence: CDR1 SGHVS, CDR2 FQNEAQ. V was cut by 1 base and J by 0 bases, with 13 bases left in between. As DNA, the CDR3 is TGTGCCAGCAGCTTAGTCCCGGGACCCATCTCTGGAAACACCATATATTTT. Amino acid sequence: CASSLVPGPISGNTIYF. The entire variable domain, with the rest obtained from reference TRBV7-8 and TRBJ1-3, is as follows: GAGVSQSPRYKVAKRGQDVALRCDPISGHVSLFWYQQALGQGPEFLTYFQNEAQLDKSGLPSDRFFAERPEGSVSTLKIQRTQQEDSAVYLCASSLVPGPISGNTIYFGEGSWLTVV.

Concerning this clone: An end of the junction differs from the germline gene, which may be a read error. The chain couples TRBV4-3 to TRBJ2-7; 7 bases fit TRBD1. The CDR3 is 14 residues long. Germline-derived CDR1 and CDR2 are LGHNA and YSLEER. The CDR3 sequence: CASSQGAGGYEQYF. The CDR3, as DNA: TGCGCCAGCAGTCAAGGGGCAGGGGGCTACGAGCAGTACTTC.

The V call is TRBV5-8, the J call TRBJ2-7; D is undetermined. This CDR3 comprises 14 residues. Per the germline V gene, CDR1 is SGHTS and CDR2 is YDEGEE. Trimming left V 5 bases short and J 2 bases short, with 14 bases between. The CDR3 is CASSLPNPPYEQYF. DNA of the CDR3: TGTGCCAGCAGTCTACCCAACCCACCCTACGAGCAGTACTTC.

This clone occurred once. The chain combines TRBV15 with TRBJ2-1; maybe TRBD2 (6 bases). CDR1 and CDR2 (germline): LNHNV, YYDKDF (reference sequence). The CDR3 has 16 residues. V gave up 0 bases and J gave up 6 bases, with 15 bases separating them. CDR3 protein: CATSRDQSGRRNEQFF. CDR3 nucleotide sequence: TGTGCCACCAGCAGAGATCAAAGTGGGAGGCGCAATGAGCAGTTCTTC.

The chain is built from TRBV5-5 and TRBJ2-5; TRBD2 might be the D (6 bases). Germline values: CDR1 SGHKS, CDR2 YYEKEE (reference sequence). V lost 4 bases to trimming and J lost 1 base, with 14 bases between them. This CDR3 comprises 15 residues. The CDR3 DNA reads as TGTGCCAGCAGCCCCGACTGGGACTTCCAAGAGACCCAGTACTTC. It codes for CASSPDWDFQETQYF. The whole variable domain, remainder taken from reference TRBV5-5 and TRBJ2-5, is DAGVTQSPTHLIKTRGQQVTLRCSPISGHKSVSWYQQVLGQGPQFIFQYYEKEERGRGNFPDRFSARQFPNYSSELNVNALLLGDSALYLCASSPDWDFQETQYFGPGTRLLVL.

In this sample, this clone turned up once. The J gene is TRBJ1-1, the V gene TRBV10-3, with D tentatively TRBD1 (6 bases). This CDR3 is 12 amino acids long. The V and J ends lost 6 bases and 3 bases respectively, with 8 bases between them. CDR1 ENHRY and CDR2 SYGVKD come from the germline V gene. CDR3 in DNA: TGTGCCATCAGAGACAGGCACACTGAAGCTTTCTTT. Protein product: CAIRDRHTEAFF.

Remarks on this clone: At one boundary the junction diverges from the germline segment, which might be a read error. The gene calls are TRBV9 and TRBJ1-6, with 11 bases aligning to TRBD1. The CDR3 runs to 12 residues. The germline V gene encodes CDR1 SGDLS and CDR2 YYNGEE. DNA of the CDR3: TGTGCCAGCAGCGCCCGGGACAGGGGGTGGTTTTTT. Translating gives CASSARDRGWFF.

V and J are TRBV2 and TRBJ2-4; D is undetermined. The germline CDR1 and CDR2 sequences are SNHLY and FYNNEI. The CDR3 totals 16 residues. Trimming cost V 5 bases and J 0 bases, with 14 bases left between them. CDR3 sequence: CASSPTTLIAKNIQYF. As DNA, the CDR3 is TGTGCCAGCAGTCCAACGACACTGATAGCCAAAAACATTCAGTACTTC.

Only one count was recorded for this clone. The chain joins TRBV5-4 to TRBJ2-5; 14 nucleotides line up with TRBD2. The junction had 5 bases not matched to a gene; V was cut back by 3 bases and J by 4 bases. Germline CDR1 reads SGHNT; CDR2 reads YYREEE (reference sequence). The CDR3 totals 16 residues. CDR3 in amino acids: CASSSWTSGGRETQYF. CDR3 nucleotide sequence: TGTGCCAGCAGCTCCTGGACTAGCGGGGGGAGAGAGACCCAGTACTTC.

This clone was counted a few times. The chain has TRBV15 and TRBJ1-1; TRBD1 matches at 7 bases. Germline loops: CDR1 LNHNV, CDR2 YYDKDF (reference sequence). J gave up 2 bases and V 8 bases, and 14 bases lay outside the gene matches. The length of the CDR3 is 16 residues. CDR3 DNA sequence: TGTGCCACCGGACGACCCAGGGACAGACTAAACACTGAAGCTTTCTTT. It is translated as CATGRPRDRLNTEAFF.

The CDR3 spells CASGLAWESEQFF. In DNA, the CDR3 is TGTGCTAGTGGTTTGGCGTGGGAGAGTGAGCAGTTCTTC. This rearrangement joins TRBV12-5 to TRBJ2-1; a possible D gene is TRBD2 (5 bases). CDR3 length: 13 amino acids. Trimming took off 1 base at V and 9 bases at J, with 10 bases between the two ends. CDR1 and CDR2 from the germline V gene are LGHNT and FRNRAP.

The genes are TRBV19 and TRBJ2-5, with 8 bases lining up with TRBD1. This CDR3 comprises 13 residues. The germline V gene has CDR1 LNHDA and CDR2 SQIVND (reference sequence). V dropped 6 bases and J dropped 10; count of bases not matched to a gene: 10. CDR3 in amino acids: CASRQGGQGLQYF. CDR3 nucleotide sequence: TGTGCCAGTAGACAGGGGGGTCAGGGGCTCCAGTACTTC.

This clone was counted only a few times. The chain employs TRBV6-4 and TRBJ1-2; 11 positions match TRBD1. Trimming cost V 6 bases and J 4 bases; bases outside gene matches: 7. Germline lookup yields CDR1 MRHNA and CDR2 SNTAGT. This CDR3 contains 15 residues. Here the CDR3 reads CASRPGQGAGYGYTF. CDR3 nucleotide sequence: TGTGCCAGCAGACCCGGACAGGGGGCGGGCTATGGCTACACCTTC.

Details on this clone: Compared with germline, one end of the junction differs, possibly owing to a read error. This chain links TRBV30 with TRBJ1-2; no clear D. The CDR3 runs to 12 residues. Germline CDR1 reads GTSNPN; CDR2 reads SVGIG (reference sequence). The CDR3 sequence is CAWSVLGVGPAF. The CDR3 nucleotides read TGTGCCTGGAGTGTACTTGGGGTAGGGCCAGCCTTC.

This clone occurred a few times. CDR3 sequence reads: CASTFPGGQRELFF. DNA for the CDR3: TGTGCCAGTACCTTTCCAGGTGGTCAAAGGGAGCTGTTTTTT. V usage is TRBV19 and J usage is TRBJ2-2; D not resolved. The CDR3 sequence is 14 residues long. Per germline, CDR1 LNHDA and CDR2 SQIVND (reference sequence). V lost 7 bases to trimming and J lost 9 bases, with 18 bases between them.

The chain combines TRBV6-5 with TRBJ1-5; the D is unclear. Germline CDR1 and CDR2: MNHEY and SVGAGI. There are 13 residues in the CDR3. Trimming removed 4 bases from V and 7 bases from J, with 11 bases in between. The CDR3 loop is CASSLRRGQPQHF. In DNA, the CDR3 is TGTGCCAGCAGTTTACGGAGAGGGCAGCCCCAGCATTTT.

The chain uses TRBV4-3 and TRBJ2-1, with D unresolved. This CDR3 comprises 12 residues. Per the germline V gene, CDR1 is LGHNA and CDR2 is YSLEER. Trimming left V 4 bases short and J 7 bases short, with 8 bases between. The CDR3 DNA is TGCGCCAGCAGCCCGGCTGGGAATGAGCAGTTCTTC. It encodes CASSPAGNEQFF.

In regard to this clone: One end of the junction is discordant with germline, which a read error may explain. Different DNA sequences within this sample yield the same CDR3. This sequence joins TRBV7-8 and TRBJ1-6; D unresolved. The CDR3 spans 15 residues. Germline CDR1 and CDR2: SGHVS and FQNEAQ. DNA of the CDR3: TGTGCCAGCAGCTTAGTGTCAGGACCTAATTCACCCCTTCACTTT. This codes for CASSLVSGPNSPLHF.

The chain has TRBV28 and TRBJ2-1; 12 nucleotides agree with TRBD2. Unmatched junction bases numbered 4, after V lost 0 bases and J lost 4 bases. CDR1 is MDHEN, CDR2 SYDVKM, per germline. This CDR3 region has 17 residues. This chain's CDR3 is CASSLWTSGGFYNEQFF. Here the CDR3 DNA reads TGTGCCAGCAGTTTATGGACTAGCGGGGGTTTTTACAATGAGCAGTTCTTC.

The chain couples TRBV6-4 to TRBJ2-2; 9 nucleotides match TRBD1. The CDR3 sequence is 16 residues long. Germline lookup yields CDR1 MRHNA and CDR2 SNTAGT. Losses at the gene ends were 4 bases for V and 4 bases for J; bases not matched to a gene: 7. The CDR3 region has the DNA TGTGCCAGCAGTGTAACAGGGGGCGGAGGCACCGGGGAGCTGTTTTTT. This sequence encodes CASSVTGGGGTGELFF.

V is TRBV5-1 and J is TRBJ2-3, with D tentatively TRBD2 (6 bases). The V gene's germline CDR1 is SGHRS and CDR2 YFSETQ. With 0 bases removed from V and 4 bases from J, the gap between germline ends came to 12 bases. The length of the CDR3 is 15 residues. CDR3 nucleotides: TGCGCCAGCAGCTTGGACGGCAGGGAGGCAGATACGCAGTATTTT. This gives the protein CASSLDGREADTQYF.

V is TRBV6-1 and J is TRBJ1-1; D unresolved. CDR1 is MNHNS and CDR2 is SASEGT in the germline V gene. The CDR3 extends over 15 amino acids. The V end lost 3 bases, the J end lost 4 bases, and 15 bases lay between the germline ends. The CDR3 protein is CASSELAGRSTEAFF. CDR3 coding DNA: TGTGCCAGCAGTGAGTTGGCAGGACGGAGCACTGAAGCTTTCTTT.

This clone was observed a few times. The CDR3 region has the DNA TGTGCCATCAGTTCGGGACAGGTGCGCGCAGATACGCAGTATTTT. As protein: CAISSGQVRADTQYF. This chain uses TRBV10-3 with TRBJ2-3, with 8 bases identical to TRBD1. CDR3 length equals 15 residues. The trim removed 5 bases at V and 4 bases at J, leaving 8 bases unmatched. CDR1 is ENHRY, CDR2 SYGVKD, per germline.

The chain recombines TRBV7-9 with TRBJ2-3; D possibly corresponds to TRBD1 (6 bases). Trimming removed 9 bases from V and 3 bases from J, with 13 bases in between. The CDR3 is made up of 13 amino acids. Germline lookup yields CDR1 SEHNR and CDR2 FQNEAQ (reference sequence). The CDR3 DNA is TGTGCCAGTTACAGGGTTCCGACAGATACGCAGTATTTT. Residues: CASYRVPTDTQYF.

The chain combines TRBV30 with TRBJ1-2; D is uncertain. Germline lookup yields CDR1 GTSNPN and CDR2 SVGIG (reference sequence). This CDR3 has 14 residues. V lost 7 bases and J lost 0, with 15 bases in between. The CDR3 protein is CASQDRRANYGYTF. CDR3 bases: TGTGCCTCGCAGGACCGACGAGCTAACTATGGCTACACCTTC. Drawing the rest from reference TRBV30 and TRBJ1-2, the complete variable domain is SQTIHQWPATLVQPVGSPLSLECTVEGTSNPNLYWYRQAAGRGLQLLFYSVGIGQISSEVPQNLSASRPQDRQFILSSKKLLLSDSGFYLCASQDRRANYGYTFGSGTRLTVV.

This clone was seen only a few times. CDR3 in amino acids: CATRKGVRGTDTQYF. The CDR3, as DNA: TGTGCCACCCGGAAAGGGGTCAGGGGCACAGATACGCAGTATTTT. The chain recombines TRBV2 with TRBJ2-3; TRBD1 is a possible D gene (5 bases). With 10 bases removed from V and 1 base from J, the gap between germline ends came to 18 bases. CDR3 length: 15 amino acids. Looked up from germline, CDR1 is SNHLY and CDR2 is FYNNEI.